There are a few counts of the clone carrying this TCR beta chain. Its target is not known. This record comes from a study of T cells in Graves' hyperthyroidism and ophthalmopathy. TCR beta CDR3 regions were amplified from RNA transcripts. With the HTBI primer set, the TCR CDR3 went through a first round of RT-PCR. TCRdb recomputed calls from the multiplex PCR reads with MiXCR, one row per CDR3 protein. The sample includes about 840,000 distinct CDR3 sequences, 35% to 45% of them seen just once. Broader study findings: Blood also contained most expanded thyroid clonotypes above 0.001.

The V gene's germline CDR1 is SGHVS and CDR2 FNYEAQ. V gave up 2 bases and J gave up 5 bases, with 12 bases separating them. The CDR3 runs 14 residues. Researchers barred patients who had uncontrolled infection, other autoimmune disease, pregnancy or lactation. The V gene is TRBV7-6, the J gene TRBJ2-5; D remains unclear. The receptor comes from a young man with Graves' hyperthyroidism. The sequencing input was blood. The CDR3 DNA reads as TGTGCCAGCAGCTTAAACGGGTTGGTGGAGACCCAGTACTTC. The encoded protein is CASSLNGLVETQYF.